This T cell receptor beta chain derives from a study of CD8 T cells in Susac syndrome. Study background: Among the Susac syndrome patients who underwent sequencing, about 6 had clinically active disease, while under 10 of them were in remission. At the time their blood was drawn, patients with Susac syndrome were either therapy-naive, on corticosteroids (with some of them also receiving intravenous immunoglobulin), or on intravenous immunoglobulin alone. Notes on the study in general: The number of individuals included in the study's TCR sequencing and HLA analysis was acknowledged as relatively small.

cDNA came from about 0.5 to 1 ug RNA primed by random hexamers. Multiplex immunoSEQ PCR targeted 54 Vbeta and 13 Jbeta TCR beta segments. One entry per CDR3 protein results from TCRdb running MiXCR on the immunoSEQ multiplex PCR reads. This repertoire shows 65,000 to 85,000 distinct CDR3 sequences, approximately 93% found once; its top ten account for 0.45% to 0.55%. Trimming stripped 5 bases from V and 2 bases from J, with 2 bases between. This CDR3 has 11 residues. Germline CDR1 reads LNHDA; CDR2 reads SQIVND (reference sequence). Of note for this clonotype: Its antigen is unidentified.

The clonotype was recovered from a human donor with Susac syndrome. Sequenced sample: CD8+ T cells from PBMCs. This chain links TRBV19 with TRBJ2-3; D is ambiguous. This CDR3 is CASSLTDTQYF. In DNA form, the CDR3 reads TGTGCCAGTAGTCTCACAGATACGCAGTATTTT.